These 27 T cell receptor beta chains were sequenced from one sample in a study of blood T cell repertoires in COVID-19. Produced via immunoSEQ multiplex PCR; TCRdb's table is partial and in-frame only. The sample yields 250,000 to 300,000 clones, 75% to 90% seen once. Sequencing used peripheral blood. These receptors were obtained from a man aged 45-60 years with acute or convalescent COVID-19.

V is TRBV7-3 and J is TRBJ2-1; a weak D match, TRBD1 (5 bases). Per the germline V gene, CDR1 is SGHTA and CDR2 is FQGTGA. The CDR3 is 15 amino acids. Trimming removed 4 bases at V and 0 bases at J, with 10 bases between. CDR3 region: CASSSQGGSYNEQFF. In DNA form, the CDR3 reads TGTGCCAGCAGCTCTCAGGGCGGCTCCTACAATGAGCAGTTCTTC. The full variable domain, in which reference TRBV7-3 and TRBJ2-1 provide the parts outside the CDR3, is GAGVSQTPSNKVTEKGKYVELRCDPISGHTALYWYRQSLGQGPEFLIYFQGTGAADDSGLPNDRFFAVRPEGSVSTLKIQRTERGDSAVYLCASSSQGGSYNEQFFGPGTRLTVL.

The genes are TRBV6-6 and TRBJ1-5; D is unresolved. The V gene lost 5 bases and the J gene lost 0 bases, with 17 bases spanning the gap. The CDR3 is made up of 17 amino acids. The V gene's germline CDR1 is MNHNY and CDR2 SVGAGI (reference sequence). As DNA, the CDR3 is TGTGCCAGCAGTCCCGGCGGAGGGTCTCCTAGCAATCAGCCCCAGCATTTT. Amino acid sequence: CASSPGGGSPSNQPQHF.

This chain joins TRBV10-3 and TRBJ2-6; D may be TRBD2 (7 bases). Germline CDR1 ENHRY, CDR2 SYGVKD. Trimming stripped 8 bases from V and 2 bases from J, with 10 bases between. The CDR3 extends over 14 amino acids. The CDR3 spells CAIGGGPGANVLTF. CDR3 nucleotide sequence: TGTGCCATCGGGGGGGGGCCTGGGGCCAACGTCCTGACTTTC.

The chain employs TRBV7-9 and TRBJ2-2; D is unresolved. The CDR3 has 13 residues. Trimming left V 8 bases short and J 0 bases short, with 7 bases between. Germline lookup yields CDR1 SEHNR and CDR2 FQNEAQ (reference sequence). In nucleotides, the CDR3 is TGTGCCAGCCAGGCCCCGAACACCGGGGAGCTGTTTTTT. Its translation is CASQAPNTGELFF.

This chain connects TRBV27 to TRBJ2-2; 8 bases are a match to TRBD2. Unmatched junction bases numbered 5, after V lost 5 bases and J lost 3 bases. The V gene's germline CDR1 is MNHEY and CDR2 SMNVEV (reference sequence). There are 15 residues in the CDR3. CDR3 protein: CASSVRGAHTGELFF. CDR3 DNA: TGTGCCAGCAGTGTGCGGGGGGCCCACACCGGGGAGCTGTTTTTT.

This clone was counted once. The chain links TRBV10-3 to TRBJ2-3; 10 bases align to TRBD2. CDR1 is ENHRY and CDR2 is SYGVKD in the germline V gene. Germline trimming cut 4 bases from V and 1 base from J; bases unmatched to any gene: 5. The CDR3 has 16 amino acids. DNA of the CDR3: TGTGCCATCAGTGTGGGTAGCGGGGGGCGCACAGATACGCAGTATTTT. Its protein product is CAISVGSGGRTDTQYF.

The chain uses TRBV5-1 and TRBJ1-6; a weak D match, TRBD1 (6 bases). Germline assignment: CDR1 SGHRS and CDR2 YFSETQ. There are 15 residues in the CDR3. The germline V and J ends were trimmed by 0 bases and 5 bases, with 9 bases remaining between them. CDR3 coding DNA: TGCGCCAGCAGCTTGGTGGGGGCAGATAATTCACCCCTCCACTTT. This encodes CASSLVGADNSPLHF.

The chain employs TRBV7-3 and TRBJ2-1, with TRBD2 identical over 9 bases. The germline gives CDR1 SGHTA, CDR2 FQGTGA. Trimming took 1 base from V and 8 from J; bases not matched to a gene: 6. This CDR3 is 15 amino acids long. The DNA for the CDR3 is TGTGCCAGCAGCTTAATGGGACTAGCTGGGGATGAGCAGTTCTTC. Translated, it gives CASSLMGLAGDEQFF.

The rearrangement links TRBV19 to TRBJ1-1; 8 bases agree with TRBD1. The CDR3 has 18 amino acids. In germline, CDR1 is LNHDA, CDR2 SQIVND (reference sequence). V lost 5 bases to trimming and J lost 4 bases; unmatched junction nucleotides: 18. The CDR3 region is CASSLLTYRGLAGTEAFF. The CDR3 DNA sequence: TGTGCCAGTAGTTTACTGACATACAGGGGGTTGGCGGGCACTGAAGCTTTCTTT.

This clone was detected only once. This chain uses TRBV4-1 with TRBJ2-1, with TRBD2 identical over 9 bases. Germline V gene data show CDR1 as MGHRA and CDR2 as YSYEKL. The CDR3 extends over 18 amino acids. Germline trimming cut 5 bases from V and 5 bases from J; bases unmatched to any gene: 16. As DNA, the CDR3 is TGCGCCAGCAGCTCCCACAGAGCGGGGGGCCCTTATAACAATGAGCAGTTCTTC. It encodes CASSSHRAGGPYNNEQFF.

Concerning this clone: The sample holds other DNA sequences that translate to the same CDR3. V is TRBV6-5 and J is TRBJ1-3; D call uncertain. CDR1 MNHEY and CDR2 SVGAGI come from the germline V gene. CDR3 length: 14 residues. V was cut by 5 bases and J by 1 base, with 9 bases left in between. CDR3 in DNA: TGTGCCAGCAGTCCACGGGTGTCTGGAAACACCATATATTTT. Translating it yields CASSPRVSGNTIYF.

The chain recombines TRBV10-1 with TRBJ2-5; TRBD2 agrees at 10 bases. This CDR3 is built from 15 residues. V shed 6 bases, J shed 4 bases, and the junction held 8 bases outside the gene matches. Germline CDR1 is WNHNN and CDR2 is SYGVQD (reference sequence). In DNA form, the CDR3 reads TGCGCCAGCAGCCCGGGACTAGCGACGGGAGAGACCCAGTACTTC. Its translation is CASSPGLATGETQYF.

The chain is built from TRBV5-6 and TRBJ2-3; 7 bases are shared with TRBD1. CDR1 is SGHDT, CDR2 YYEEEE, per germline. This CDR3 comprises 14 residues. Trimming cost V 7 bases and J 3 bases; bases outside gene matches: 8. CDR3 region: CASQVTGITDTQYF. In DNA form, the CDR3 reads TGTGCCAGCCAGGTGACAGGGATTACAGATACGCAGTATTTT. Using reference TRBV5-6 and TRBJ2-3 for the parts outside the CDR3, the full variable domain is DAGVTQSPTHLIKTRGQQVTLRCSPKSGHDTVSWYQQALGQGPQFIFQYYEEEERQRGNFPDRFSGHQFPNYSSELNVNALLLGDSALYLCASQVTGITDTQYFGPGTRLTVL.

The CDR3 DNA reads TGCGCCAGCAGTGAGTCGGGACTAGCGGTGGGCACAGATACGCAGTATTTT. Translation: CASSESGLAVGTDTQYF. This sequence joins TRBV10-1 and TRBJ2-3, with TRBD2 matching 11 bases. Germline V lookup: CDR1 WNHNN, CDR2 SYGVQD (reference sequence). J lost 1 base, V lost 0 bases, and 3 bases had no gene match. The CDR3 covers 17 residues.

This clone was observed once. The chain is built from TRBV5-5 and TRBJ1-4; D might be TRBD1 (6 bases). The CDR3 is 14 residues long. Between the trimmed V and J ends, which lost 4 bases and 5 bases, there was a span of 12 bases. Per the germline V gene, CDR1 is SGHKS and CDR2 is YYEKEE (reference sequence). CDR3 coding DNA: TGTGCCAGCAGCCAGACAGGTGCGAATGAAAAACTGTTTTTT. Translating gives CASSQTGANEKLFF. Full variable domain (rest looked up from reference TRBV5-5 and TRBJ1-4): DAGVTQSPTHLIKTRGQQVTLRCSPISGHKSVSWYQQVLGQGPQFIFQYYEKEERGRGNFPDRFSARQFPNYSSELNVNALLLGDSALYLCASSQTGANEKLFFGSGTQLSVL.

The chain combines TRBV11-1 with TRBJ2-7; D gene uncertain. CDR1 SGHAT and CDR2 FQDESV come from the germline V gene (reference sequence). Deletions cut 5 bases from V and 1 base from J, with 6 bases between. The CDR3 sequence is 12 residues long. The CDR3 sequence is CASSEISYEQYF. The CDR3 DNA is TGTGCCAGCAGCGAGATTTCCTACGAGCAGTACTTC.

This chain connects TRBV9 to TRBJ2-5, with D unresolved. Germline loops: CDR1 SGDLS, CDR2 YYNGEE. V lost 0 bases to trimming and J lost 5 bases, with 11 bases between them. This CDR3 is 14 amino acids long. In nucleotides, the CDR3 is TGTGCCAGCAGCGTAGGGTTAGCCGGCGAGACCCAGTACTTC. It yields the protein CASSVGLAGETQYF.

The V gene is TRBV11-2, the J gene TRBJ2-5; weak D call: TRBD1 (5 bases). Germline V gene sequence: CDR1 SGHAT, CDR2 FQNNGV. The CDR3 extends over 14 amino acids. Trimming stripped 2 bases from V and 4 bases from J, with 11 bases between. The CDR3 spells CASSLLQGLETQYF. The CDR3 nucleotides read TGTGCCAGCAGCTTACTCCAGGGTTTAGAGACCCAGTACTTC.

The rearrangement joins TRBV3-1 (or the pseudogene TRBV3-2) to TRBJ1-2; 7 bases map to TRBD1. The germline V gene encodes CDR1 LGHDT and CDR2 YNNKEL (reference sequence). The CDR3 loop spans 12 amino acids. With V trimmed by 8 bases and J by 4 bases, 4 bases remained unmatched. This CDR3 reads CASSGGGYGYTF. Written as DNA, the CDR3 is TGTGCCAGCTCAGGGGGTGGCTATGGCTACACCTTC.

J is TRBJ1-3 and V is TRBV3-1 (or the pseudogene TRBV3-2); TRBD1 matches at 9 bases. CDR3 size: 17 residues. Germline V gene sequence: CDR1 LGHDT, CDR2 YNNKEL (reference sequence). V dropped 1 base and J dropped 0; count of bases not matched to a gene: 4. CDR3 in amino acids: CASSQAQGAFSGNTIYF. CDR3 bases: TGTGCCAGCAGCCAAGCACAGGGGGCCTTCTCTGGAAACACCATATATTTT.

This rearrangement joins TRBV12-5 to TRBJ2-7; D is unclear. The germline gives CDR1 LGHNT, CDR2 FRNRAP. The CDR3 has 11 residues. V lost 5 bases to trimming and J lost 7 bases, with 9 bases between them. CDR3 sequence reads: CASGPYSEQYF. The CDR3 DNA follows: TGTGCTAGTGGTCCGTATTCGGAGCAGTACTTC.

The J gene is TRBJ1-1, the V gene TRBV23-1; 9 bases are a match to TRBD1. TRBV23-1 is annotated as an ORF whose role is uncertain. J gave up 5 bases and V 6 bases, and 13 bases lay outside the gene matches. This CDR3 has 16 amino acids. CDR3 region: CASSRTDRGSRTEAFF. The CDR3 DNA reads as TGCGCCAGCAGCCGGACCGACAGGGGGAGTCGGACTGAAGCTTTCTTT.

The rearrangement links TRBV7-9 to TRBJ1-2; 8 bases match TRBD1. V lost 0 bases, J lost 8 bases, and 11 bases stayed unmatched. Germline-derived CDR1 and CDR2 are SEHNR and FQNEAQ (reference sequence). The CDR3 sequence is 16 residues long. CDR3 nucleotide sequence: TGTGCCAGCAGCTTAGCTTCAGGGGGCGCCTTCGAGGGCTACACCTTC. It yields the protein CASSLASGGAFEGYTF.

The chain uses TRBV5-1 and TRBJ2-5, with TRBD2 matching over 7 bases. V shed 7 bases, J shed 1 base, and the junction held 10 bases outside the gene matches. The germline CDR1 and CDR2 sequences are SGHRS and YFSETQ. The CDR3 has 15 residues. CDR3 residues: CASASVPGGQETQYF. The CDR3 bases are TGCGCCAGCGCCTCGGTCCCGGGGGGCCAAGAGACCCAGTACTTC.

This sequence joins TRBV7-9 and TRBJ1-2; the D gene is possibly TRBD1 (6 bases). Between the trimmed V and J ends, which lost 3 bases and 8 bases, there was a span of 13 bases. This CDR3 contains 13 residues. In germline, CDR1 is SEHNR, CDR2 FQNEAQ (reference sequence). CDR3 bases: TGTGCCAGCAGCTTTGGACAGTATGAGGGCTACACCTTC. Translation: CASSFGQYEGYTF.

This chain links TRBV6-6 with TRBJ2-7, with D maybe TRBD2 (5 bases). This CDR3 has 12 amino acids. The germline V gene has CDR1 MNHNY and CDR2 SVGAGI (reference sequence). Between the trimmed V and J ends, which lost 6 bases and 7 bases, there was a span of 13 bases. This CDR3 reads CASSSGIGEQYF. The CDR3, as DNA: TGTGCCAGCAGCTCCGGGATCGGGGAGCAGTACTTC.

This chain uses TRBV18 with TRBJ2-1; D remains ambiguous. Germline CDR1 KGHSH, CDR2 LQKENI. CDR3 length: 14 residues. Deletions cut 2 bases from V and 4 bases from J, with 9 bases between. CDR3 amino acids: CASSPFESYNEQFF. In nucleotides, the CDR3 is TGTGCCAGCTCACCATTCGAGTCATACAATGAGCAGTTCTTC.